This entry is about one T cell receptor (beta chain). This record belongs to a study of blood T cell repertoires in COVID-19. Study-wide context: Sample material is recorded as cDNA or gDNA derived from T cells, B-cell-depleted T cells, or PBMCs.

Original processing methods: By means of reference gene primer amplification, nucleated cell counts were estimated. This table comes from immunoSEQ multiplex PCR, and its TCRdb copy is limited to in-frame clones, with some not included. The D gene and trimming were derived from the DNA, and the V and J assignments and clone size from that table. The sample contains tens of thousands of clones, 88% of which appear only once. The specimen was peripheral blood. The clonotype was recovered from a woman in her 70s with acute or convalescent COVID-19.

CDR3 nucleotide sequence: TGTGCCAGCAGTTTCCGGGACACCTTTCTCCTTAACTATGGCTACACCTTC. This codes for CASSFRDTFLLNYGYTF. This chain links TRBV6-2 or TRBV6-3 with TRBJ1-2, with a weak D call TRBD1 (6 bases). CDR1 MNHEY and CDR2 SVGEGT come from the germline V gene. Trimming stripped 4 bases from V and 1 base from J, with 19 bases between. This CDR3 spans 17 amino acids.